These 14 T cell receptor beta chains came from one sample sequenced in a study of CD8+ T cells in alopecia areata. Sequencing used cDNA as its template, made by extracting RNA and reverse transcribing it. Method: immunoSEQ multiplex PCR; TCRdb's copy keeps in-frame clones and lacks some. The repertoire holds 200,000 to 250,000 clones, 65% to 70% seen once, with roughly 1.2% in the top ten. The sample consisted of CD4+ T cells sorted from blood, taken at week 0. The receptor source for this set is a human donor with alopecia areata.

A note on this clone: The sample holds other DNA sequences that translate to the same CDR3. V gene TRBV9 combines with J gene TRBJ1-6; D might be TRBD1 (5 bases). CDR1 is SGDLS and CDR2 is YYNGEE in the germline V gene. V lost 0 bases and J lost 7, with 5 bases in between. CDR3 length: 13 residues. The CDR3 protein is CASSVEGNSPLHF. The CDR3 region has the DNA TGTGCCAGCAGCGTAGAGGGGAATTCACCCCTCCACTTT.

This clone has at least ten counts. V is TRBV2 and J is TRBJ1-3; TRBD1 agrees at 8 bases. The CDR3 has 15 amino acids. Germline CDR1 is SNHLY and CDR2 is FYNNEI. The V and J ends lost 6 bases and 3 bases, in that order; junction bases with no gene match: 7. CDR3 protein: CASRTPDRGGNTIYF. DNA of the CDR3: TGTGCCAGCAGGACTCCAGACAGGGGTGGAAACACCATATATTTT.

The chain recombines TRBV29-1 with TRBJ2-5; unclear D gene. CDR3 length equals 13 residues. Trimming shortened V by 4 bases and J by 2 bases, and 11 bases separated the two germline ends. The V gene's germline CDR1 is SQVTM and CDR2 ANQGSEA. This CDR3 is CSVARGPQETQYF. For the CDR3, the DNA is TGCAGCGTTGCCCGTGGTCCTCAAGAGACCCAGTACTTC.

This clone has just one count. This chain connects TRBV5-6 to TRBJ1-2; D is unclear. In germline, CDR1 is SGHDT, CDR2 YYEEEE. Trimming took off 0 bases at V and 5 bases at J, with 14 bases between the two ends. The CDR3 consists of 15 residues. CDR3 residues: CASSLASGSSYGYTF. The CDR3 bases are TGTGCCAGCAGCTTGGCCTCGGGATCTTCGTATGGCTACACCTTC.

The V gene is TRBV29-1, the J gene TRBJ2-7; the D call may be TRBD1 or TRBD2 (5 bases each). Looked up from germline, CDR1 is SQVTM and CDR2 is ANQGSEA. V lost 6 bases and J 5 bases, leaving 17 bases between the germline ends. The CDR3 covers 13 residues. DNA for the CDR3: TGCAGCGTGGGGACGGTGGGGTGGAACGAGCAGTACTTC. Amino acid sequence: CSVGTVGWNEQYF.

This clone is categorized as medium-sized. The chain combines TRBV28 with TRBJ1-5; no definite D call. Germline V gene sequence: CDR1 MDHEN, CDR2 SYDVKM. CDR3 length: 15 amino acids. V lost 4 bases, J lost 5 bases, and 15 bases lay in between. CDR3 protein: CASSSPGLEDQPQHF. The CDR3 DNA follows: TGTGCCAGCAGTTCCCCGGGCCTCGAGGATCAGCCCCAGCATTTT.

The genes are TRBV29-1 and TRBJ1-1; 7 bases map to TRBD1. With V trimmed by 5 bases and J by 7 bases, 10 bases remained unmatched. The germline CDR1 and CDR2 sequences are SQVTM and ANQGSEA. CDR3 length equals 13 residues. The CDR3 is CSVIRGNRGEAFF. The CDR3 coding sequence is TGCAGCGTTATCAGGGGGAATCGCGGTGAAGCTTTCTTT.

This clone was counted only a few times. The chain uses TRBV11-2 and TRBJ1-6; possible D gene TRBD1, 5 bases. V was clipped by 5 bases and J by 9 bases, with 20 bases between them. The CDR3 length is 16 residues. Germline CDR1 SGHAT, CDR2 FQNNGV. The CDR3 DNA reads TGTGCCAGCAGCCCGGGTGGCAGGGTTCCTGGTTCACCCCTCCACTTT. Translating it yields CASSPGGRVPGSPLHF. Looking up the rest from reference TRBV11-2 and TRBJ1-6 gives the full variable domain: EAGVAQSPRYKIIEKRQSVAFWCNPISGHATLYWYQQILGQGPKLLIQFQNNGVVDDSQLPKDRFSAERLKGVDSTLKIQPAKLEDSAVYLCASSPGGRVPGSPLHFGNGTRLTVT.

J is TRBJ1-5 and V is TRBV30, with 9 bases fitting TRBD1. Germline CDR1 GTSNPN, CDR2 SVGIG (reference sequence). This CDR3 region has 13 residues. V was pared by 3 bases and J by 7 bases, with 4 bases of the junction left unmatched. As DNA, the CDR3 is TGTGCCTGGAGCGGACAGGGGAAACAGCCCCAGCATTTT. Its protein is CAWSGQGKQPQHF. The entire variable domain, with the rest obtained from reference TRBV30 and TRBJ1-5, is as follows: SQTIHQWPATLVQPVGSPLSLECTVEGTSNPNLYWYRQAAGRGLQLLFYSVGIGQISSEVPQNLSASRPQDRQFILSSKKLLLSDSGFYLCAWSGQGKQPQHFGDGTRLSIL.

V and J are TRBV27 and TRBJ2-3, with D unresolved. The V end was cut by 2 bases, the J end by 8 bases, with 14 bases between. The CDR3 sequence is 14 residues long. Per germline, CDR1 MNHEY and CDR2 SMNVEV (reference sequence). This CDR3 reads CASSLGVRTATQYF. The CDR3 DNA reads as TGTGCCAGCAGTTTAGGTGTCCGAACGGCTACGCAGTATTTT.

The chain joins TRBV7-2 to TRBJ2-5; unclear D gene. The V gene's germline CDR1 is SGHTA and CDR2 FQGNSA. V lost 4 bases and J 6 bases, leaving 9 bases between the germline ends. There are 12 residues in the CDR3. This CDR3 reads CASSWARQTQYF. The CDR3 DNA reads TGTGCCAGCAGCTGGGCCAGACAGACCCAGTACTTC.

The DNA of the CDR3 is TGCGCCAGCAGTGTATGGCCAAGCGCGGGGGGACAAGAGACCCAGTACTTC. Translating it yields CASSVWPSAGGQETQYF. V is TRBV10-2 and J is TRBJ2-5; 8 bases fit TRBD2. The CDR3 loop spans 17 amino acids. V shed 4 bases and J 2 bases; nucleotides not matched to a gene: 12. Germline CDR1 is WSHSY and CDR2 is SAAADI.

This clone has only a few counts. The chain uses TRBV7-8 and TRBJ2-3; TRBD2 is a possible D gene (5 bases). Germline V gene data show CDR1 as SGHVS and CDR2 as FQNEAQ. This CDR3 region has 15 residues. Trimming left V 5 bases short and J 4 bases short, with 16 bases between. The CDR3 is CASSLNSVSADTQYF. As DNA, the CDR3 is TGTGCCAGCAGCCTAAATAGCGTCAGCGCAGATACGCAGTATTTT.

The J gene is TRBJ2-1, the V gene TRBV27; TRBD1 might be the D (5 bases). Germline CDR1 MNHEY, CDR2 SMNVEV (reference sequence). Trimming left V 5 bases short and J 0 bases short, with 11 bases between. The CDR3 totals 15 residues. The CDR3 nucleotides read TGTGCCAGCAGTCGGCGACAGAGCTCCTACAATGAGCAGTTCTTC. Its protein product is CASSRRQSSYNEQFF.